Listed here is a single T cell receptor (beta chain). Data came from immunoSEQ multiplex PCR; TCRdb stores just in-frame clones and leaves some out. In the table there are around 70,000 clones, roughly nine tenths of which are singletons. CDR3 size: 17 residues. The ends lost 0 bases at V and 0 bases at J; junction bases unmatched: 5. Germline lookup yields CDR1 SGHRS and CDR2 YFSETQ. This record belongs to a study of blood T cell repertoires in COVID-19. At the level of the study: From the United States, Italy and Spain came samples of acute and convalescent COVID-19. From T cells, B-cell-depleted T cells, or PBMCs came the material, which was cDNA or gDNA.

Sequencing was performed on peripheral blood. The chain combines TRBV5-1 with TRBJ1-3; 8 bases are shared with TRBD1. This clonotype was obtained from a human donor in a cohort sampled during active COVID-19. As DNA, the CDR3 is TGCGCCAGCAGCTTGGCGCGGACAGGGAGCTCTGGAAACACCATATATTTT. It is translated as CASSLARTGSSGNTIYF. Complete variable domain (other parts from reference TRBV5-1 and TRBJ1-3): KAGVTQTPRYLIKTRGQQVTLSCSPISGHRSVSWYQQTPGQGLQFLFEYFSETQRNKGNFPGRFSGRQFSNSRSEMNVSTLELGDSALYLCASSLARTGSSGNTIYFGEGSWLTVV.